Shown below are 4 T cell receptor beta chains from a single sample sequenced in a study of PD-L1 blockade in urothelial cancer. Profiling relied on immunoSEQ multiplex PCR, and the TCRdb table lists in-frame clones only, not all of them. Of 38,000 or so clones in the sample, 65% to 85% were seen once. The material was PBMCs, obtained around atezolizumab (anti-PD-L1) treatment. These receptors came from a man in his sixties with urothelial cancer.

V is TRBV30 and J is TRBJ1-5, with a weak D call TRBD1 (5 bases). The CDR3 sequence is 14 residues long. Germline V gene data show CDR1 as GTSNPN and CDR2 as SVGIG (reference sequence). V was trimmed by 2 bases and J by 6 bases, leaving 14 bases between them. The CDR3 protein is CAWSKGIQGQPQHF. CDR3 sequence (DNA): TGTGCCTGGAGTAAAGGGATTCAGGGTCAGCCCCAGCATTTT.

The chain employs TRBV7-8 and TRBJ1-5; no firm D call. The CDR3 has 14 amino acids. V was cut by 1 base and J by 6 bases, with 10 bases left in between. Germline V gene sequence: CDR1 SGHVS, CDR2 FQNEAQ. CDR3 sequence (DNA): TGTGCCAGCAGCTTAGATGCACGGTCTCAGCCCCAGCATTTT. Residues: CASSLDARSQPQHF.

Concerning this clone itself: Within the sample, other DNA sequences also encode this same CDR3. The chain links TRBV5-1 to TRBJ1-1; TRBD1 matches at 11 bases. Germline V gene data show CDR1 as SGHRS and CDR2 as YFSETQ. V dropped 4 bases and J dropped 5; count of bases not matched to a gene: 4. The CDR3 is 14 residues long. The CDR3: CASSLGQGGTEAFF. The DNA of the CDR3 is TGCGCCAGCAGCCTGGGACAGGGGGGAACTGAAGCTTTCTTT.

The chain uses TRBV2 and TRBJ1-3; D ambiguous. Germline V lookup: CDR1 SNHLY, CDR2 FYNNEI. This CDR3 region has 15 residues. Deletions cut 1 base from V and 3 bases from J, with 10 bases between. The CDR3 region is CASSEVASGGNTIYF. CDR3 nucleotides: TGTGCCAGCAGTGAAGTTGCCAGCGGTGGAAACACCATATATTTT.